One and the same sample provided the 3 T cell receptor beta chains below, sequenced in a study of shared clonotypes between healthy human individuals. Using immunoSEQ multiplex PCR, the repertoire was profiled, and TCRdb retains in-frame clones only, with some absent. The sample consists of around 700,000 clones, less than 80% of them appearing once. The sequenced material came from memory CD4+ T cells sorted from blood. Regarding subset: CD45RA-negative fraction. These receptors were taken from a woman aged 25 to 39 in good health.

This chain links TRBV2 with TRBJ2-1; 9 nucleotides align to TRBD2. This CDR3 region has 16 residues. Trimming removed 4 bases from V and 8 bases from J; junction bases left unmatched: 12. Germline-derived CDR1 and CDR2 are SNHLY and FYNNEI. CDR3 protein: CASSAAWAGGIDEQFF. CDR3 nucleotide sequence: TGTGCCAGCAGTGCCGCGTGGGCGGGAGGGATCGATGAGCAGTTCTTC.

This chain links TRBV15 with TRBJ2-1, with TRBD2 matching 10 bases. CDR3 length equals 18 residues. Germline V lookup: CDR1 LNHNV, CDR2 YYDKDF (reference sequence). Trimming took 5 bases from V and 5 from J; bases not matched to a gene: 15. The CDR3 nucleotides read TGTGCCACCAGCCCCCGAGGCCAGCGGGAGGGCCTCCACAATGAGCAGTTCTTC. Its protein product is CATSPRGQREGLHNEQFF.

The chain combines TRBV14 with TRBJ2-7, with 13 bases lining up with TRBD2. The V segment lost 3 bases and the J segment 4 bases; nucleotides outside the gene matches: 6. This CDR3 has 16 amino acids. CDR1 SGHDN and CDR2 FVKESK come from the germline V gene. CDR3 sequence reads: CASSHVTSGGRYEQYF. In DNA form, the CDR3 reads TGTGCCAGCAGCCATGTGACTAGCGGGGGGAGATACGAGCAGTACTTC.